Presented here are 15 T cell receptor beta chains from one specimen sequenced in a study of blood T cell repertoires in COVID-19. Profiling relied on immunoSEQ multiplex PCR, and the TCRdb table lists in-frame clones only, not all of them. The table includes about 110,000 clones, around 76% detected once. Sequencing was performed on peripheral blood. The origin of the receptors is a woman in her 70s with acute or convalescent COVID-19.

The chain employs TRBV18 and TRBJ1-6; 10 positions agree with TRBD1. This CDR3 has 14 amino acids. J was trimmed by 8 bases and V by 3 bases; bases with no gene match: 1. Germline loops: CDR1 KGHSH, CDR2 LQKENI. CDR3 in amino acids: CASSPGQGHSPLHF. CDR3 coding DNA: TGTGCCAGCTCACCGGGACAGGGGCATTCACCCCTCCACTTT.

This clone was seen a few times. The chain combines TRBV19 with TRBJ1-2, with D perhaps matching TRBD1 (5 bases). V was pared by 7 bases and J by 5 bases, with 17 bases between. This CDR3 is 14 amino acids long. The germline V gene has CDR1 LNHDA and CDR2 SQIVND (reference sequence). CDR3 DNA sequence: TGTGCCAGTACCGTAGCCCCGGGGGAATATGGCTACACCTTC. It codes for CASTVAPGEYGYTF.

The table lists this clone with a few counts. This sequence joins TRBV13 and TRBJ2-7; weak D call: TRBD2 (5 bases). Germline CDR1 reads PRHDT; CDR2 reads FYEKMQ (reference sequence). V gave up 0 bases and J gave up 6 bases, with 12 bases separating them. The CDR3 consists of 14 residues. For the CDR3, the DNA is TGTGCCAGCAGCTTAGGCCGGGGTAGCTCCGAGCAGTACTTC. It translates to CASSLGRGSSEQYF.

V usage is TRBV30 and J usage is TRBJ1-1; D is undetermined. V was trimmed by 2 bases and J by 7 bases, leaving 8 bases between them. Per germline, CDR1 GTSNPN and CDR2 SVGIG (reference sequence). The CDR3 is made up of 11 amino acids. The CDR3 region is CAWSREYEAFF. CDR3 DNA: TGTGCCTGGAGTCGCGAATATGAAGCTTTCTTT.

A few counts support this clone. V and J are TRBV5-1 and TRBJ2-5; 7 nucleotides match TRBD1. The CDR3 has 16 amino acids. CDR1 and CDR2 from the germline V gene are SGHRS and YFSETQ. J gave up 5 bases and V 0 bases, and 10 bases lay outside the gene matches. The CDR3 protein is CASSLEGAGGSETQYF. In DNA, the CDR3 is TGCGCCAGCAGCTTGGAGGGCGCAGGGGGTTCGGAGACCCAGTACTTC.

The chain employs TRBV6-2 or TRBV6-3 and TRBJ1-5; D gene uncertain. CDR1 MNHEY and CDR2 SVGEGT come from the germline V gene. The CDR3 loop spans 15 amino acids. The V gene lost 0 bases and the J gene lost 2 bases, with 8 bases spanning the gap. The CDR3 region has the DNA TGTGCCAGCAGTTACTCGGTGAGCGGCAATCAGCCCCAGCATTTT. Amino acid sequence: CASSYSVSGNQPQHF.

The gene calls are TRBV28 and TRBJ1-6; 7 positions match TRBD1. The length of the CDR3 is 14 residues. J lost 8 bases, V lost 5 bases, and 6 bases had no gene match. Germline CDR1 is MDHEN and CDR2 is SYDVKM. CDR3 nucleotide sequence: TGTGCCAGCAGTCTGACAGGGTTGGATTCACCCCTCCACTTT. Translating gives CASSLTGLDSPLHF.

This clone was seen a few times. The V gene is TRBV10-2, the J gene TRBJ2-2, with D maybe TRBD2 (5 bases). Trimming cost V 0 bases and J 7 bases, with 15 bases left between them. The CDR3 has 16 residues. Germline V gene lookup returns CDR1 WSHSY and CDR2 SAAADI. CDR3 nucleotides: TGCGCCAGCAGTGAGTCGAGACCGGGGTCTGTCGGGGAGCTGTTTTTT. It yields the protein CASSESRPGSVGELFF.

V gene TRBV2 combines with J gene TRBJ2-2; the D gene is possibly TRBD2 (5 bases). In germline, CDR1 is SNHLY, CDR2 FYNNEI. This CDR3 is built from 13 residues. V lost 8 bases, J lost 4 bases, and 11 bases lay in between. The CDR3 nucleotides read TGTGCCAGCTGCAGAGGGCCCACCGGGGAGCTGTTTTTT. This codes for CASCRGPTGELFF.

The chain links TRBV9 to TRBJ1-3; TRBD1 matches 7 bases. V dropped 4 bases and J dropped 4; count of bases not matched to a gene: 5. CDR3 size: 14 residues. The germline gives CDR1 SGDLS, CDR2 YYNGEE. CDR3 protein: CASSPGTEGNTIYF. The CDR3 DNA sequence: TGTGCCAGCAGCCCTGGGACAGAGGGAAACACCATATATTTT.

This chain uses TRBV7-9 with TRBJ1-1; D remains unclear. Trimming pared 1 base from V and 6 bases from J, leaving 6 bases between. The germline CDR1 and CDR2 sequences are SEHNR and FQNEAQ (reference sequence). This CDR3 is built from 12 residues. The CDR3 here is CASSLVWPEAFF. For the CDR3, the DNA is TGTGCCAGCAGCTTAGTGTGGCCTGAAGCTTTCTTT.

The chain is built from TRBV10-1 and TRBJ1-2; D is unclear. Per germline, CDR1 WNHNN and CDR2 SYGVQD (reference sequence). This CDR3 is 16 amino acids long. The germline V and J ends were trimmed by 4 bases and 4 bases, with 19 bases remaining between them. In DNA, the CDR3 is TGCGCCAGCAGTGTGGCCTTCGATCTCATTGTCTATGGCTACACCTTC. Translated, it gives CASSVAFDLIVYGYTF.

CDR3 DNA sequence: TGTGCCAGCAGCCACGTAGAGGACCAAGAGACCCAGTACTTC. This translates into CASSHVEDQETQYF. The chain is built from TRBV14 and TRBJ2-5, with D unresolved. Germline CDR1 SGHDN, CDR2 FVKESK. V lost 3 bases to trimming and J lost 0 bases, with 8 bases between them. The CDR3 is 14 residues long.

V and J are TRBV12-5 and TRBJ1-1, with TRBD1 matching over 8 bases. The J segment lost 5 bases and the V segment lost 0 bases, leaving 11 bases of the junction unmatched. The germline V gene encodes CDR1 LGHNT and CDR2 FRNRAP. The CDR3 runs 17 residues. In DNA form, the CDR3 reads TGTGCTAGTGGTTTGGTACTGGACAGGGCGGCCTGGACTGAAGCTTTCTTT. Protein: CASGLVLDRAAWTEAFF.

This chain uses TRBV19 with TRBJ2-2; possibly TRBD1 for D (5 bases). This CDR3 region has 15 residues. Germline lookup yields CDR1 LNHDA and CDR2 SQIVND (reference sequence). V lost 8 bases and J 0 bases, leaving 13 bases between the germline ends. CDR3 in amino acids: CASATGRSNTGELFF. The CDR3 region has the DNA TGTGCCAGTGCTACAGGCAGATCGAACACCGGGGAGCTGTTTTTT.